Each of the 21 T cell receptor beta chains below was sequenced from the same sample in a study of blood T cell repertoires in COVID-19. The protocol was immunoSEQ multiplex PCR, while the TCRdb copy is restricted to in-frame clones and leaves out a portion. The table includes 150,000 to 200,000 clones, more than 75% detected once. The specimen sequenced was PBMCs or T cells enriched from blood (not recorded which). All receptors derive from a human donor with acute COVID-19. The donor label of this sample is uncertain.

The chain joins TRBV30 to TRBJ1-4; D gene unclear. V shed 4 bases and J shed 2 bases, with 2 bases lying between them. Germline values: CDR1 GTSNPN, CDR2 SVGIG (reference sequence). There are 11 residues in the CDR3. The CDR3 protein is CAWTTNEKLFF. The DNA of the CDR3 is TGTGCCTGGACGACTAATGAAAAACTGTTTTTT.

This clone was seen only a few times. The chain's CDR3 is CASSFVSSVRETQYF. The CDR3 DNA reads as TGTGCCAGCAGCTTTGTGAGTTCGGTGCGGGAGACCCAGTACTTC. The chain has TRBV11-2 and TRBJ2-5, with D uncertain. V was clipped by 3 bases and J by 5 bases, with 16 bases between them. CDR1 and CDR2 (germline): SGHAT, FQNNGV. The CDR3 contains 15 residues.

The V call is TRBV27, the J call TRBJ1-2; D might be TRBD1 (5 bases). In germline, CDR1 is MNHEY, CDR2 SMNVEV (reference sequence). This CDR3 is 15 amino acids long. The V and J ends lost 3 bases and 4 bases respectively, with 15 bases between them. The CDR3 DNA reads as TGTGCCAGCAGTTTTCGGAGGGGCCTTTCCTATGGCTACACCTTC. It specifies CASSFRRGLSYGYTF.

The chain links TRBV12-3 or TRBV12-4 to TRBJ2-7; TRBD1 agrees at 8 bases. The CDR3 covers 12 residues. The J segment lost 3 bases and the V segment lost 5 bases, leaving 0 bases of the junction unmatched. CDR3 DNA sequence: TGTGCCAGCAGTGGACAGGGCTACGAGCAGTACTTC. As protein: CASSGQGYEQYF.

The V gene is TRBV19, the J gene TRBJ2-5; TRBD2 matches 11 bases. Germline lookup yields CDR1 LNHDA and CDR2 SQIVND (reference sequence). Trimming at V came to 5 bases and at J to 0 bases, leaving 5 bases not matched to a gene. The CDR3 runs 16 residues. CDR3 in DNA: TGTGCCAGTAGTCCCGGGACTAGCGGCCACCAAGAGACCCAGTACTTC. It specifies CASSPGTSGHQETQYF.

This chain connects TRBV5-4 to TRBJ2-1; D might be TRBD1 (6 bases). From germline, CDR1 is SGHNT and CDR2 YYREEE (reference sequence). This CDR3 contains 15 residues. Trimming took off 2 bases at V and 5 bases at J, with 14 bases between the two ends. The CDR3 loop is CASSFPTGGHNEQFF. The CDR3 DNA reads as TGTGCCAGCAGCTTCCCGACAGGCGGGCACAATGAGCAGTTCTTC.

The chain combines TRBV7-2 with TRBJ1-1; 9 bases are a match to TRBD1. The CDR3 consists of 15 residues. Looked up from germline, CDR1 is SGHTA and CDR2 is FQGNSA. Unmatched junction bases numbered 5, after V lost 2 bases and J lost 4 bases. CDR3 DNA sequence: TGTGCCAGCAGCTTACGCGGACAGGGGCTCACTGAAGCTTTCTTT. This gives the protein CASSLRGQGLTEAFF.

CDR3 in DNA: TGTGCCAGTAGACCCTACGGACAGTTTAGCAATGAGCAGTTCTTC. Residues: CASRPYGQFSNEQFF. The chain uses TRBV19 and TRBJ2-1, with D perhaps TRBD1 (6 bases). Trimming removed 6 bases from V and 6 bases from J, with 18 bases in between. CDR3 length equals 15 residues. From germline, CDR1 is LNHDA and CDR2 SQIVND (reference sequence).

Here the CDR3 reads CASRLTGDYGYTF. The DNA for the CDR3 is TGTGCCAGCAGACTGACCGGGGACTATGGCTACACCTTC. V and J are TRBV5-5 and TRBJ1-2; the D is unclear. Germline assignment: CDR1 SGHKS and CDR2 YYEKEE (reference sequence). This CDR3 region has 13 residues. V was shortened by 5 bases and J by 3 bases, with 11 bases between the two germline ends.

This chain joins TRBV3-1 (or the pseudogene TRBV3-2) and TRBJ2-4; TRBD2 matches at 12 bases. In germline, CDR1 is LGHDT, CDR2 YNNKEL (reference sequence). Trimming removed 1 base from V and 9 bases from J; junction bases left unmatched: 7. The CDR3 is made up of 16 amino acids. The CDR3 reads CASSQGELAGGGIQYF. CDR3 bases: TGTGCCAGCAGCCAAGGGGAACTAGCGGGGGGAGGCATTCAGTACTTC.

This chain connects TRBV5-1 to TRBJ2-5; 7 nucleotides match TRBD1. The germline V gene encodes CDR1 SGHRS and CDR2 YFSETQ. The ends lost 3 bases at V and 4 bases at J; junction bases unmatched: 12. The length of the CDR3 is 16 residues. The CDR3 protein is CASSWTGIWLGETQYF. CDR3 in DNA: TGCGCCAGCAGCTGGACAGGTATATGGTTGGGAGAGACCCAGTACTTC. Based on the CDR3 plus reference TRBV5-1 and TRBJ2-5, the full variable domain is KAGVTQTPRYLIKTRGQQVTLSCSPISGHRSVSWYQQTPGQGLQFLFEYFSETQRNKGNFPGRFSGRQFSNSRSEMNVSTLELGDSALYLCASSWTGIWLGETQYFGPGTRLLVL.

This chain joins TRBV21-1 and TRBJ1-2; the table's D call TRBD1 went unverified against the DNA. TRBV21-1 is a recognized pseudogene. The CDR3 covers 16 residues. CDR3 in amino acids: CASSNATGEKTRGYTF. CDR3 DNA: TGTGCCAGCAGCAACGCGACAGGCGAAAAAACGAGGGGCTACACCTTC.

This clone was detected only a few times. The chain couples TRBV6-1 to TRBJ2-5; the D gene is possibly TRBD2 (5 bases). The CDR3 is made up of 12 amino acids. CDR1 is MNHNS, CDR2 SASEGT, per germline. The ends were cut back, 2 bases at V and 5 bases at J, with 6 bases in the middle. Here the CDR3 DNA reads TGTGCCAGCAGTGAAAGCGGCGAGACCCAGTACTTC. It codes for CASSESGETQYF.

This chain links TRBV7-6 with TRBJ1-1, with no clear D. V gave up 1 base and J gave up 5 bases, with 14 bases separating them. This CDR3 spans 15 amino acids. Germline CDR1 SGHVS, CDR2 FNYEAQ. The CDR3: CASSLEGSGGTEAFF. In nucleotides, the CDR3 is TGTGCCAGCAGCTTAGAAGGGAGCGGTGGGACTGAAGCTTTCTTT.

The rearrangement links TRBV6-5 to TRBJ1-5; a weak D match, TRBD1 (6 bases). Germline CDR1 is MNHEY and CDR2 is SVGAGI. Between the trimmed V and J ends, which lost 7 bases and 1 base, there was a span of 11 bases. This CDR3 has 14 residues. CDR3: CASTGERSNQPQHF. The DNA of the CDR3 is TGTGCCAGCACAGGGGAGCGGAGCAATCAGCCCCAGCATTTT.

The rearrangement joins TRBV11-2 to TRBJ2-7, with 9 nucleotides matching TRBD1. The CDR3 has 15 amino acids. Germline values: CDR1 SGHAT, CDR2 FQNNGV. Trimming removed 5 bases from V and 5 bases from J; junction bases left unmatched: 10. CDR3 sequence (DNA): TGTGCCAGCAGCCCCCGGACAGGGGAAGAGGACGAGCAGTACTTC. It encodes CASSPRTGEEDEQYF.

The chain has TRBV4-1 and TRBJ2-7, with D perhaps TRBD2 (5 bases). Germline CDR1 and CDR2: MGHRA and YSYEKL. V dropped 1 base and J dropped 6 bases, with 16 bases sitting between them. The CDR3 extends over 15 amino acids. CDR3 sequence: CASSQVLRERSEQYF. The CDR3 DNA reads TGCGCCAGCAGCCAAGTCTTAAGGGAGAGGAGCGAGCAGTACTTC.

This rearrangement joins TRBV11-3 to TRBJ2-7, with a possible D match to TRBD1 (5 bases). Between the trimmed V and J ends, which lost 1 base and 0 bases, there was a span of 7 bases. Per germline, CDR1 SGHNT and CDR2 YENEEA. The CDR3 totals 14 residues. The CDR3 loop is CASSLGGDSYEQYF. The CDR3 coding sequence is TGTGCCAGCAGCTTAGGGGGCGACTCCTACGAGCAGTACTTC. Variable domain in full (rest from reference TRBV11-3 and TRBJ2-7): EAGVVQSPRYKIIEKKQPVAFWCNPISGHNTLYWYLQNLGQGPELLIRYENEEAVDDSQLPKDRFSAERLKGVDSTLKIQPAELGDSAVYLCASSLGGDSYEQYFGPGTRLTVT.

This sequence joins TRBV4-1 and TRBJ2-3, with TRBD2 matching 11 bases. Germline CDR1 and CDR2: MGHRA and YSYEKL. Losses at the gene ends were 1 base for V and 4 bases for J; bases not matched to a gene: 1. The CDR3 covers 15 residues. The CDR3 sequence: CASSQVAGGPDTQYF. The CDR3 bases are TGCGCCAGCAGCCAAGTAGCGGGGGGGCCAGATACGCAGTATTTT.

Written as DNA, the CDR3 is TGCAGCGTTCTGAGGGGGCGTGGGTTTGGCTACACCTTC. It yields the protein CSVLRGRGFGYTF. This chain links TRBV29-1 with TRBJ1-2; 7 nucleotides line up with TRBD1. Germline trimming cut 5 bases from V and 7 bases from J; bases unmatched to any gene: 10. CDR1 SQVTM and CDR2 ANQGSEA come from the germline V gene. The CDR3 has 13 residues.

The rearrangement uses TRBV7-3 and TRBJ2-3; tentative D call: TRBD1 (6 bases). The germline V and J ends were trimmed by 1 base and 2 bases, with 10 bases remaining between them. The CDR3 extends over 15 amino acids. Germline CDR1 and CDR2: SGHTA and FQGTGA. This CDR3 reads CASSLNRAPTDTQYF. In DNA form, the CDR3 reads TGTGCCAGCAGCTTAAACAGGGCCCCCACAGATACGCAGTATTTT.